This T cell receptor beta chain was sequenced for a study of blood T cell repertoires in COVID-19. Sequencing was performed with immunoSEQ multiplex PCR; in TCRdb, only in-frame clones are kept and a portion is missing. The sample includes some 140,000 clones, over 70% of them seen just once. The sample holds one count of this clone. Per the germline V gene, CDR1 is LGHDT and CDR2 is YNNKEL (reference sequence). The junction had 4 bases not matched to a gene; V was cut back by 5 bases and J by 10 bases. The length of the CDR3 is 14 residues. Source material: peripheral blood. The clonotype originates from a man in his fifties with active COVID-19. This chain uses TRBV3-1 (or the pseudogene TRBV3-2) with TRBJ1-6; 11 bases match TRBD1. This chain's CDR3 is CASSKDRGRSPLHF. The DNA of the CDR3 is TGTGCCAGCAGCAAGGACAGGGGGCGGTCACCCCTCCACTTT.